This T cell receptor (beta chain) was observed in a study of low-dose radiotherapy and immunotherapy resistance in tumors. Overall study: Cohort 1 got 0.5 Gy per fraction every 2 weeks, 6.5 Gy in total. Members of Cohort 2 were treated with 1 Gy per fraction every two weeks; their total was 13 Gy over 26 weeks.

Primers targeting TRAV and TRBV primed first-strand cDNA, covering alpha and beta chains. The TCRs were subjected to amplification over about 20 PCR cycles employing a constant-region primer in conjunction with a V-primer adapter. Amplifying the isolated mRNA was done by in vitro transcription. TCRdb recomputed calls from the reads with MiXCR, one row per CDR3 protein. The sample lists around 65,000 distinct CDR3 sequences, around 27% occurring once. This clonotype showed up many times. Time point described: before trial treatment. The patients who were eligible all carried advanced solid tumors that lacked tumor-infiltrating lymphocytes, meaning the tumors were TIL-negative. This sequence was found in a male donor with rectosigmoid adenocarcinoma. This specimen consisted of PBMCs, obtained before treatment.

The CDR3 DNA is TGTGCCAGCAGTCCCGGGGATACTGAGCAGTTCTTC. It encodes CASSPGDTEQFF. This sequence joins TRBV12-3 or TRBV12-4 and TRBJ2-1; possible D gene TRBD2, 5 bases. The CDR3 spans 12 residues. V was cut by 5 bases and J by 9 bases, with 11 bases left in between.